This TCR beta chain was sequenced for a study of control samples from healthy donors and cancer patients. Data came from immunoSEQ multiplex PCR; TCRdb stores just in-frame clones and leaves some out. This specimen shows about 190,000 clones; the ten leading clones hold 2.2%. What was sequenced was blood. This clonotype originated in a woman between 25 and 40 years old in good health.

The CDR3 reads CASSYHRRYGDNEQFF. In DNA, the CDR3 is TGTGCCAGCAGTTACCACCGGCGGTATGGAGACAATGAGCAGTTCTTC. The V call is TRBV6-5, the J call TRBJ2-1; no definite D call. The CDR3 length is 16 residues. Trimming cost V 2 bases and J 5 bases, with 16 bases left between them. Germline lookup yields CDR1 MNHEY and CDR2 SVGAGI.